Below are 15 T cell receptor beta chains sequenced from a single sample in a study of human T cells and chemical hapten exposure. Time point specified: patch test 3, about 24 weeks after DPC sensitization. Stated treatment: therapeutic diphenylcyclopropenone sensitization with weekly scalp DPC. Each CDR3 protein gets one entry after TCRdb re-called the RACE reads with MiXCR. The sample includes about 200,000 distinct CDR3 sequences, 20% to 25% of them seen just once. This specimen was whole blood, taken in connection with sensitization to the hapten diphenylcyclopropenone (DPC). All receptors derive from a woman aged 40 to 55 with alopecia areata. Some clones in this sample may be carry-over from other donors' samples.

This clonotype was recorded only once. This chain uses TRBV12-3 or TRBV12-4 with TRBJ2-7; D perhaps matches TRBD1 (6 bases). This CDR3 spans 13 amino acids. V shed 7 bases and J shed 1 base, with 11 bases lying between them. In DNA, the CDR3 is TGTGCCAGCAACCAGGGGCTGTCCTACGAGCAGTACTTC. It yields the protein CASNQGLSYEQYF.

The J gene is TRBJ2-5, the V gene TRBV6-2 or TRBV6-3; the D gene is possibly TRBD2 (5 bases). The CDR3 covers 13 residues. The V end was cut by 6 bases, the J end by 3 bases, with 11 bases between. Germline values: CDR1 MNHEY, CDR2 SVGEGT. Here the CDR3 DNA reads TGTGCCAGCAGAAAACTAGGAGAAGAGACCCAGTACTTC. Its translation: CASRKLGEETQYF.

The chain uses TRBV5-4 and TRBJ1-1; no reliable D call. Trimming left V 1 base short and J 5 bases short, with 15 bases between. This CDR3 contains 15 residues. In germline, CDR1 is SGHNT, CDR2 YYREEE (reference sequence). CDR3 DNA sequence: TGTGCCAGCAGCTTGTTGTTACAAGGAAATACTGAAGCTTTCTTT. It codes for CASSLLLQGNTEAFF.

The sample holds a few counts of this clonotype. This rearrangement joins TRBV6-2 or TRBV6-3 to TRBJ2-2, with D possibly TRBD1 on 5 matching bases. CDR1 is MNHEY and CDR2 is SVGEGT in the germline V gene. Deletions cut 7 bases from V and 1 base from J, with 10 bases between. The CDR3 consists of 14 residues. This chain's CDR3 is CASNPGMNTGELFF. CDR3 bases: TGTGCCAGCAACCCAGGGATGAACACCGGGGAGCTGTTTTTT.

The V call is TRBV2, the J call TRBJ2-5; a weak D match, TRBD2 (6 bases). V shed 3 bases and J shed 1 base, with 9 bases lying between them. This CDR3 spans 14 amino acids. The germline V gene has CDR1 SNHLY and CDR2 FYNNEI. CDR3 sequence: CASSEEGPQETQYF. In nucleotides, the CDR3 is TGTGCCAGCAGTGAGGAGGGCCCCCAAGAGACCCAGTACTTC.

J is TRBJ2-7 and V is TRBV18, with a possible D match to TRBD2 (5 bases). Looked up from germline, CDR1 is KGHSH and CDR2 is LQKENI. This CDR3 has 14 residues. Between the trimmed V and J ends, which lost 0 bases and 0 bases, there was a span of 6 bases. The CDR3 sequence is CASSPPGSSYEQYF. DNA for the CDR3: TGTGCCAGCTCACCACCGGGGAGCTCCTACGAGCAGTACTTC.

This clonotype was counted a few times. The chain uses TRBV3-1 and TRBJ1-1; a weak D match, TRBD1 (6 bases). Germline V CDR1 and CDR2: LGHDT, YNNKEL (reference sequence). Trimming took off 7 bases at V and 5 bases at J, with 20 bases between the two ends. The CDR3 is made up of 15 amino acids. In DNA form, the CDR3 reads TGTGCCAGCACCCCGGACAGTGGGGGCAGAACTGAAGCTTTCTTT. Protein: CASTPDSGGRTEAFF.

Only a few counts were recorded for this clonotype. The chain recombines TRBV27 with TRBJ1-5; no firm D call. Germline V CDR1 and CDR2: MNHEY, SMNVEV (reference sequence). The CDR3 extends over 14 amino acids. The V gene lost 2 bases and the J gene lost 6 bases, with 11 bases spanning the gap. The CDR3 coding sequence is TGTGCCAGCAGTTTAACTGCGCAAAGTCAGCCCCAGCATTTT. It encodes CASSLTAQSQPQHF.

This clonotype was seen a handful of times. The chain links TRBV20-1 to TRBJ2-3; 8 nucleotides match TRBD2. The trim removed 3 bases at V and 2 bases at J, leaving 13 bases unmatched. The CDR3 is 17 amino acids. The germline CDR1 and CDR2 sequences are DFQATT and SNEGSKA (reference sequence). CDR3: CSASGLSGSGVTDTQYF. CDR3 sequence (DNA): TGCAGTGCTAGCGGTCTATCGGGTAGCGGGGTCACAGATACGCAGTATTTT.

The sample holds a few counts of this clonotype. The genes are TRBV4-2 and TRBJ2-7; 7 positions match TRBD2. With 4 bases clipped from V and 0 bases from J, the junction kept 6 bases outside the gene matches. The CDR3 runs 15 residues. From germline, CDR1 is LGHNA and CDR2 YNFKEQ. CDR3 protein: CASSRTSAGSYEQYF. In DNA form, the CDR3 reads TGTGCCAGCAGCCGAACTAGCGCCGGCTCCTACGAGCAGTACTTC.

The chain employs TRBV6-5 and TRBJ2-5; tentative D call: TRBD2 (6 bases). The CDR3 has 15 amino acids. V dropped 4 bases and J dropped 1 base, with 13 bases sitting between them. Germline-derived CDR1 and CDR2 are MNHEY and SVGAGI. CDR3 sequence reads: CASSSSSGVQETQYF. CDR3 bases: TGTGCCAGCAGTTCCTCCTCGGGGGTCCAAGAGACCCAGTACTTC.

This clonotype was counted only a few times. As DNA, the CDR3 is TGTGCCAGCAGCCAAGATCCCGGGAATCACAATGAGCAGTTCTTC. Amino acid sequence: CASSQDPGNHNEQFF. The chain joins TRBV4-2 to TRBJ2-1; possible D gene TRBD2, 5 bases. V lost 0 bases, J lost 5 bases, and 11 bases lay in between. The CDR3 runs 15 residues. In germline, CDR1 is LGHNA, CDR2 YNFKEQ.

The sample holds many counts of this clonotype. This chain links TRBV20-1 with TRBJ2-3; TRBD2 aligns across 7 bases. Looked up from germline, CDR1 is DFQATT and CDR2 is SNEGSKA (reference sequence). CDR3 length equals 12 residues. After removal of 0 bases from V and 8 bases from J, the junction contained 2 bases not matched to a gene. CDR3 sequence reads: CSAREGGVTQYF. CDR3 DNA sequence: TGCAGTGCTAGAGAGGGGGGGGTTACGCAGTATTTT.

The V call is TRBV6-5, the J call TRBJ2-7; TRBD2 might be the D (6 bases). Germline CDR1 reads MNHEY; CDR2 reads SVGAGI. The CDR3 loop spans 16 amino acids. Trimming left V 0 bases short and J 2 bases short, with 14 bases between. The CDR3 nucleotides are TGTGCCAGCAGTTACTCACCGGGGGTCTTTACCTACGAGCAGTACTTC. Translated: CASSYSPGVFTYEQYF.

The CDR3 protein is CSVDHRGGETQYF. The CDR3 DNA is TGCAGCGTTGATCACAGGGGAGGAGAGACCCAGTACTTC. The chain combines TRBV29-1 with TRBJ2-5; weak D call: TRBD1 (7 bases). The CDR3 is made up of 13 amino acids. In germline, CDR1 is SQVTM, CDR2 ANQGSEA. V shed 3 bases and J shed 4 bases, with 12 bases lying between them.